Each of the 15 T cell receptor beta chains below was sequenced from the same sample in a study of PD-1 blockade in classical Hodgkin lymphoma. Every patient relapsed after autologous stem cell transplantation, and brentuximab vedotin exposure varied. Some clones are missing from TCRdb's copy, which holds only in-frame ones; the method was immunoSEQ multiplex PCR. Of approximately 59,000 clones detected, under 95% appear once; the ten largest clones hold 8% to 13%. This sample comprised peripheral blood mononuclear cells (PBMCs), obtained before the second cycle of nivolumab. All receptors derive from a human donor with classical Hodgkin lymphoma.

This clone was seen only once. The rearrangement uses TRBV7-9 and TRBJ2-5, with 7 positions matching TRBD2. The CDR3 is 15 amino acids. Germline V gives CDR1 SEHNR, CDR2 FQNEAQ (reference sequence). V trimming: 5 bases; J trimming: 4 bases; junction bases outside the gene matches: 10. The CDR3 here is CASSNSGTTIETQYF. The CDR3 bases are TGTGCCAGCAGCAATTCCGGGACTACTATAGAGACCCAGTACTTC. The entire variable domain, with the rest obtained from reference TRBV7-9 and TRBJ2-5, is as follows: DTGVSQNPRHKITKRGQNVTFRCDPISEHNRLYWYRQTLGQGPEFLTYFQNEAQLEKSRLLSDRFSAERPKGSFSTLEIQRTEQGDSAMYLCASSNSGTTIETQYFGPGTRLLVL.

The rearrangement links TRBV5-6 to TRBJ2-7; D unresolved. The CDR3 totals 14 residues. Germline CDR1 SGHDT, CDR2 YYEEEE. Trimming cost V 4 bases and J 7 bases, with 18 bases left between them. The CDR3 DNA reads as TGTGCCAGCAGCATGGAGTTTGCCCGGTGGGAGCAGTACTTC. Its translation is CASSMEFARWEQYF.

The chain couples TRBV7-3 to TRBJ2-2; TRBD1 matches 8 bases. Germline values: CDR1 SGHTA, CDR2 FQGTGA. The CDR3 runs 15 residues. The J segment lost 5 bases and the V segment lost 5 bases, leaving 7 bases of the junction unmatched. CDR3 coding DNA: TGTGCCAGCAGCGGACAGGGCCCCGAGACCGGGGAGCTGTTTTTT. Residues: CASSGQGPETGELFF.

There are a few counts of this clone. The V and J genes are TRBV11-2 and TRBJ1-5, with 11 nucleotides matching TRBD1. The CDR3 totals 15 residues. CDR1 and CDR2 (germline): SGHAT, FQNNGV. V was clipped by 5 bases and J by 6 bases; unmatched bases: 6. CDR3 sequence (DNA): TGTGCCAGCAGCACGGGACAGGGGGTGGGTCAGCCCCAGCATTTT. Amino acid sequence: CASSTGQGVGQPQHF.

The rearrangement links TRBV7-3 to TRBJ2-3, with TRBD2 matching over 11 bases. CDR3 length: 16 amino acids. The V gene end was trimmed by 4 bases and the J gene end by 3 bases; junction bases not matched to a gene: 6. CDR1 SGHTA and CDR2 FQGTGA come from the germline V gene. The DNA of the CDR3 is TGTGCCAGCAGCTCCCTGACTAGCGGGGAGACAGATACGCAGTATTTT. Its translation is CASSSLTSGETDTQYF.

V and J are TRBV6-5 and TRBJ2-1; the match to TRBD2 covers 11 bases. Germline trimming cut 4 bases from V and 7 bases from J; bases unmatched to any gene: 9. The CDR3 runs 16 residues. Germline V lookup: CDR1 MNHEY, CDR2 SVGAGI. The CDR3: CASSSFRLAGRNEQFF. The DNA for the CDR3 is TGTGCCAGCAGTTCCTTTCGACTAGCGGGAAGGAATGAGCAGTTCTTC.

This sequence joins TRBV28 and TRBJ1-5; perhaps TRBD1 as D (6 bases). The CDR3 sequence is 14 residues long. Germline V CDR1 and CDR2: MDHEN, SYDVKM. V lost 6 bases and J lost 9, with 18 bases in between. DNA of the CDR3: TGTGCCAGCAGCCAAATAACAGGGTTAAGGCCCCAGCATTTT. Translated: CASSQITGLRPQHF.

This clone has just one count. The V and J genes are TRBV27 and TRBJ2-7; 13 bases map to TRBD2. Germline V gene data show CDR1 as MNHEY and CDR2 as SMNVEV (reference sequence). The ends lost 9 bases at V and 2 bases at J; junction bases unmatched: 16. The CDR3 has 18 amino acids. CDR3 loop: CARGLAGSETGTPYEQYF. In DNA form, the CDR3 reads TGTGCCAGGGGACTAGCGGGATCGGAGACAGGGACCCCCTACGAGCAGTACTTC.

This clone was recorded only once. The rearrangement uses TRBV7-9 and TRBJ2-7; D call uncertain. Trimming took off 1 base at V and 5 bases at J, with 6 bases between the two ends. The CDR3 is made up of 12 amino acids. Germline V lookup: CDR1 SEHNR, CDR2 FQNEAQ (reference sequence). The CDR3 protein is CASSLGAHEQYF. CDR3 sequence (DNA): TGTGCCAGCAGCTTAGGGGCCCACGAGCAGTACTTC.

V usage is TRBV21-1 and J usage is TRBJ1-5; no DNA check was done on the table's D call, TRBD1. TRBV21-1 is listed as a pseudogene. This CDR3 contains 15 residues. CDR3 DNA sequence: TGTGCCAGCAGCAACCGGGACAGTGGGAATCAGCCCCAGCATTTT. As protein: CASSNRDSGNQPQHF.

CDR3 nucleotides: TGCGCCAGCAGCTTGGCCTCGGATACGCAGTATTTT. Translating gives CASSLASDTQYF. The chain is built from TRBV5-1 and TRBJ2-3; no firm D call. The V gene lost 0 bases and the J gene lost 6 bases, with 5 bases spanning the gap. This CDR3 has 12 amino acids. Germline values: CDR1 SGHRS, CDR2 YFSETQ.

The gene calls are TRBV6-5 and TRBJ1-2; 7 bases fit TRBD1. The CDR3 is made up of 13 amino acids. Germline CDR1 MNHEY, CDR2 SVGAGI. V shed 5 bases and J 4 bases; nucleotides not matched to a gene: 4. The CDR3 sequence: CASSKTGPYGYTF. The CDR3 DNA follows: TGTGCCAGCAGTAAGACAGGGCCCTATGGCTACACCTTC.

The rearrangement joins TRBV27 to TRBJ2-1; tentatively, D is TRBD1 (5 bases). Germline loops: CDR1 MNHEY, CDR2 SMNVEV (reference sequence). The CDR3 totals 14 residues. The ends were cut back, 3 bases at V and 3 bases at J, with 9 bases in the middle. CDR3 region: CASSFTGDYNEQFF. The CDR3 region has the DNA TGTGCCAGCAGTTTTACAGGAGACTACAATGAGCAGTTCTTC.

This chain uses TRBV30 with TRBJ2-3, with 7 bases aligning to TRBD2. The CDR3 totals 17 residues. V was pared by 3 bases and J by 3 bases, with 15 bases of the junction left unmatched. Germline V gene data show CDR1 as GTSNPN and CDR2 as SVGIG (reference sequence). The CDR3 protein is CAWRRGITSAGTDTQYF. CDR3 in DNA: TGTGCCTGGAGGAGAGGGATTACTAGCGCGGGGACAGATACGCAGTATTTT. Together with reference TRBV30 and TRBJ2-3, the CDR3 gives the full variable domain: SQTIHQWPATLVQPVGSPLSLECTVEGTSNPNLYWYRQAAGRGLQLLFYSVGIGQISSEVPQNLSASRPQDRQFILSSKKLLLSDSGFYLCAWRRGITSAGTDTQYFGPGTRLTVL.

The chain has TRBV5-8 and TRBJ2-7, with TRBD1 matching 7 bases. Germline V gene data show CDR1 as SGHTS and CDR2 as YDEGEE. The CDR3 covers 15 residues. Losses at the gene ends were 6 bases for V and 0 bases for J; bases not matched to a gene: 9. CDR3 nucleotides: TGTGCCAGCATCTGGGACAGCGGAATCTCCTACGAGCAGTACTTC. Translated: CASIWDSGISYEQYF.